The clone carrying this TCR beta chain was observed at least ten times. Its antigen is as yet unknown. This sample was included in a study of CD8 T cells in ankylosing spondylitis. The CDR3 extends over 14 amino acids. The ends lost 7 bases at V and 4 bases at J; junction bases unmatched: 7. Germline V lookup: CDR1 SGHKS, CDR2 YYEKEE (reference sequence). Study outcomes and limitations: There was a TCR beta motif, made of eight highly homologous variants, that appeared characteristic of ankylosing spondylitis blood. Enrichment of disease-linked clones was reportedly significant in matched ankylosing spondylitis synovial fluid.

Quantitative molecular-barcoded 5'-RACE generated the TCR beta libraries. TCRdb re-called the 5' RACE reads with MiXCR, one entry per CDR3 protein. The table lists more than 150,000 distinct CDR3 sequences, 15% to 20% of them singletons. The sequencing sample was made of blood, either unsorted or a sorted T cell fraction (not recorded which). This chain connects TRBV5-5 to TRBJ1-2; 10 bases line up with TRBD1. The TCR comes from a male donor under 30 with ankylosing spondylitis or in good health (not recorded which). The CDR3 sequence: CASEPDRGAYGYTF. The CDR3 bases are TGTGCCAGCGAACCGGACAGGGGGGCCTATGGCTACACCTTC.